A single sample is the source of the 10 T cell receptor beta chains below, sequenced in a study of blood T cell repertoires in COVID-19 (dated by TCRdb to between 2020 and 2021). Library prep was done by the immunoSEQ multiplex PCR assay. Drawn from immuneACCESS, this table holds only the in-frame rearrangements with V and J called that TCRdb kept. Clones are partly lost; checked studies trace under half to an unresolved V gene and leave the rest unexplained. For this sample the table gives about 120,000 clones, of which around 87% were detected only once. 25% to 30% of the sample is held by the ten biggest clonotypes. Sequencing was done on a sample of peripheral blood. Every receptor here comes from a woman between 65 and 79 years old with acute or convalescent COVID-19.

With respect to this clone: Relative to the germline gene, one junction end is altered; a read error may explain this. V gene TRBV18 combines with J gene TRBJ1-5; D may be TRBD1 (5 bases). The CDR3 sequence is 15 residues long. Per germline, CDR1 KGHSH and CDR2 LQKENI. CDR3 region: CASTPDSYSNQPQHF. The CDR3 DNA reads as TGTGCCAGCACACCAGACAGCTATAGCAATCAGCCCCAGCATTTT.

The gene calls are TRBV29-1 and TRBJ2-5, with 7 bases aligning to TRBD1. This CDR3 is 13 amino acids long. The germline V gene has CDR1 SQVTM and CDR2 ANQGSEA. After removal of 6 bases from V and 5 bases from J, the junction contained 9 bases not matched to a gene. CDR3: CSVNRGVGETQYF. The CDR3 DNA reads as TGCAGCGTAAACAGGGGAGTCGGGGAGACCCAGTACTTC. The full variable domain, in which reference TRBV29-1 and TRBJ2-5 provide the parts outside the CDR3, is SAVISQKPSRDICQRGTSLTIQCQVDSQVTMMFWYRQQPGQSLTLIATANQGSEATYESGFVIDKFPISRPNLTFSTLTVSNMSPEDSSIYLCSVNRGVGETQYFGPGTRLLVL.

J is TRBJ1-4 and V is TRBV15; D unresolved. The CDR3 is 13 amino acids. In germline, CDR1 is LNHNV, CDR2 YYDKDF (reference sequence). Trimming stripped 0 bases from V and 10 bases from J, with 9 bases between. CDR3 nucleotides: TGTGCCACCAGCAGAGAACTTACCCCAAAACTGTTTTTT. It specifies CATSRELTPKLFF.

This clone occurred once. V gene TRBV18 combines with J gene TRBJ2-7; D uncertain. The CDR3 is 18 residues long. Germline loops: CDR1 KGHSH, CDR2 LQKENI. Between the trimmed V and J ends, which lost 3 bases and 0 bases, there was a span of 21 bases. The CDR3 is CASSPQTLASPSSYEQYF. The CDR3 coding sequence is TGTGCCAGCTCACCGCAGACTCTCGCCTCCCCAAGCTCCTACGAGCAGTACTTC. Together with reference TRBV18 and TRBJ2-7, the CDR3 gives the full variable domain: NAGVMQNPRHLVRRRGQEARLRCSPMKGHSHVYWYRQLPEEGLKFMVYLQKENIIDESGMPKERFSAEFPKEGPSILRIQQVVRGDSAAYFCASSPQTLASPSSYEQYFGPGTRLTVT.

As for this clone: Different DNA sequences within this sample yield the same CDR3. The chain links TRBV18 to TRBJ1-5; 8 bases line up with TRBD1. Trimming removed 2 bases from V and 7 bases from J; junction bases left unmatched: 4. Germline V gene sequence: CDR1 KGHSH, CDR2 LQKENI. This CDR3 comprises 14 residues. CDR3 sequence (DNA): TGTGCCAGCTCACCAGACAGGGGAGGGCAGCCCCAGCATTTT. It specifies CASSPDRGGQPQHF.

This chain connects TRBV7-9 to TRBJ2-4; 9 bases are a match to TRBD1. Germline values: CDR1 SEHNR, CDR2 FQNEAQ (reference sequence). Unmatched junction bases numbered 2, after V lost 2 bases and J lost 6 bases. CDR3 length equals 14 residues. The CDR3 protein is CASSLSTGGNIQYF. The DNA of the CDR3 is TGTGCCAGCAGCTTATCGACAGGGGGAAACATTCAGTACTTC.

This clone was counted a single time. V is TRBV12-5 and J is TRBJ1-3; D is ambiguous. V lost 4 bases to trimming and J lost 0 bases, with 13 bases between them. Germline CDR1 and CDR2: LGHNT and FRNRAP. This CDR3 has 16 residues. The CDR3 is CASGSSSIYSGNTIYF. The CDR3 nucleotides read TGTGCTAGTGGTTCGTCTTCCATCTACTCTGGAAACACCATATATTTT.

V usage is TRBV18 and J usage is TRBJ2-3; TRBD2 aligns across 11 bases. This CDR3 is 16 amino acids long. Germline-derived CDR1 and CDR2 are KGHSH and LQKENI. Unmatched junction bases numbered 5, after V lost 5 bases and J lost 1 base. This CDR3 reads CASSIAGGPGTDTQYF. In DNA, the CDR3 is TGTGCCAGCTCAATAGCGGGGGGGCCTGGCACAGATACGCAGTATTTT.

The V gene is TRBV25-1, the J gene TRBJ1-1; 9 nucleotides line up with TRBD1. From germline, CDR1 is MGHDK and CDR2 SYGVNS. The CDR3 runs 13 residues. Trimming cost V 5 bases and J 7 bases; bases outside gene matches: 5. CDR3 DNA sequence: TGTGCCAGCAGTAACCGGGACAGGGATGAAGCTTTCTTT. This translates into CASSNRDRDEAFF.

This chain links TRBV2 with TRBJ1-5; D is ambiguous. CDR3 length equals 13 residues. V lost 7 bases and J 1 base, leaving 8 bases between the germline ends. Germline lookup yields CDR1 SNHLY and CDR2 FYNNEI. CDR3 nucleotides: TGTGCCAGCAAGTCAGGCAGCAATCAGCCCCAGCATTTT. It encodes CASKSGSNQPQHF.